The clone carrying this TCR beta chain turned up a few times. Its target is not known. V lost 3 bases to trimming and J lost 0 bases; unmatched junction nucleotides: 3. Germline assignment: CDR1 SGHRS and CDR2 YFSETQ. This CDR3 comprises 14 residues. The entry originates in a study of CD8+ T cells in alopecia areata. Investigators isolated RNA and reverse transcribed it into cDNA to act as the sequencing template. Profiled with immunoSEQ multiplex PCR; TCRdb holds only in-frame clones, not every one. This sample carries 110,000 or so clones, 50% to 60% of them seen once, and the ten largest clones take approximately 23%. Study results and limitations: Greater clonality was observed in lesional scalp samples, especially alopecia totalis/universalis, versus normal scalp. With patients, TCR sharing proved less clear than in mice, a difference possibly related to HLA.

Specimens obtained from alopecia areata patients comprised lesional scalp punch biopsies and peripheral blood. The sequence derives from a human donor with alopecia areata. The genes are TRBV5-1 and TRBJ2-7, with TRBD1 identical over 7 bases. The sequenced sample consisted of NKG2D-low CD8+ T cells sorted from blood. Written as DNA, the CDR3 is TGCGCCAGCAGCTGGGACAGCAGCTCCTACGAGCAGTACTTC. It encodes CASSWDSSSYEQYF.